A selection of T cell receptor beta chains follows, all from one sample in a study of cytomegalovirus exposure and HLA in healthy donors. The assay was immunoSEQ multiplex PCR, and TCRdb's table has in-frame clones only and misses some. The sample includes about 170,000 clones, roughly 70% of them seen just once. Sequenced: PBMCs. Source of these receptors: a woman aged 18-29 years in good health and CMV-seropositive. Each CDR3 is given with its conserved first and last residue. D genes are given only for firm matches. Part of the rows lack a size; the others show once, few, many or a class for expanded clones.

TRBD1	TRBJ1-2	NA	TRBV11-2	CASEGADYGYTF	TGTGCCAGTGAGGGGGCTGACTATGGCTACACCTTC
NA	TRBJ2-7	once	TRBV6-1	CASSESNFPSF	TGTGCCAGCAGTGAATCTAATTTCCCAAGCTTC
NA	TRBJ2-2	NA	TRBV4-1	CASSQTRGDTGELFF	TGCGCCAGCAGCCAAACCAGGGGGGATACCGGGGAGCTGTTTTTT
NA	TRBJ2-7	once	TRBV19	CASSIDPRSEQYF	TGTGCCAGTAGTATAGATCCGCGATCCGAGCAGTACTTC
NA	TRBJ2-5	NA	TRBV7-9	CASSGISGQRVGDQETQYF	TGTGCCAGCAGCGGAATATCGGGACAGCGGGTGGGTGACCAAGAGACCCAGTACTTC
TRBD1	TRBJ2-7	NA	TRBV7-6	CASSTRSGTGDHEQYF	TGTGCCAGCAGCACACGCTCCGGGACAGGGGATCACGAGCAGTACTTC
NA	TRBJ2-3	NA	TRBV27	CASSLMGRGAVDTQYF	TGTGCCAGCAGTTTAATGGGCCGGGGGGCGGTAGATACGCAGTATTTT
TRBD1	TRBJ2-2	NA	TRBV2	CASSERGTGGLLRELFF	TGTGCCAGCAGTGAGAGGGGGACAGGGGGCCTACTTCGGGAGCTGTTTTTT
NA	TRBJ1-5	NA	TRBV6-1	CASSGRLGGVQPQHF	TGTGCCAGCAGTGGAAGACTCGGAGGTGTTCAGCCCCAGCATTTT
NA	TRBJ1-4	once	TRBV5-1	CASARQLNEKLFF	TGCGCCAGCGCGAGACAGCTTAATGAAAAACTGTTTTTT
TRBD1	TRBJ1-2	NA	TRBV12-5	CASGFDRGGYGYTF	TGTGCTAGTGGTTTCGACAGGGGTGGCTATGGCTACACCTTT
TRBD1	TRBJ2-7	NA	TRBV6-5	CASGRARQGAGEQYF	TGTGCCAGCGGGCGCGCTCGGCAGGGGGCGGGGGAGCAGTACTTC
TRBD1	TRBJ1-1	NA	TRBV11-2	CASSLGDRGNTEAFF	TGTGCCAGCAGCTTAGGGGACAGGGGAAACACTGAAGCTTTCTTT
NA	TRBJ2-7	NA	TRBV29-1	CSAGQSSSYEQYF	TGCAGCGCCGGACAGAGCAGCTCCTACGAGCAGTACTTC
TRBD1	TRBJ1-3	NA	TRBV9	CASSAYPTGEGNTIYF	TGTGCCAGCAGCGCGTACCCAACAGGGGAGGGAAACACCATATATTTT
TRBD1	TRBJ2-3	once	TRBV5-1	CASSTGTGGPDTQYF	TGCGCCAGCAGCACCGGGACAGGGGGACCAGATACGCAGTATTTT
NA	TRBJ1-1	once	TRBV11-2	CASSPRRTPYTEAFF	TGTGCCAGCAGCCCCCGCCGAACACCTTACACTGAAGCTTTCTTT
NA	TRBJ1-2	NA	TRBV4-1	CASSQDGGFNYGYTF	TGCGCCAGCAGCCAAGATGGGGGCTTTAACTATGGCTACACCTTC
TRBD1	TRBJ2-1	NA	TRBV5-4	CASSLRTGGAQEQFF	TGTGCCAGCAGCTTGAGGACAGGGGGGGCTCAGGAGCAGTTCTTC
NA	TRBJ1-1	once	TRBV29-1	CSVSRGNTEAFF	TGCAGCGTTTCCAGGGGGAACACTGAAGCTTTCTTT
NA	TRBJ1-5	NA	TRBV12-5	CASGLWWLVKPQHF	TGTGCTAGTGGTTTGTGGTGGTTAGTGAAACCCCAGCATTTT
TRBD1	TRBJ2-1	NA	TRBV25-1	CASSEYRTGVNEQFF	TGTGCCAGCAGTGAATATAGGACAGGGGTCAATGAGCAGTTCTTC
NA	TRBJ2-1	few	TRBV19	CASSIGQGSYNEQFF	TGTGCCAGTAGTATCGGGCAGGGCTCCTACAATGAGCAGTTCTTC
TRBD1	TRBJ1-6	NA	TRBV27	CASSTGQGNSPLHF	TGTGCCAGCAGCACGGGACAGGGTAATTCACCCCTCCACTTT
NA	TRBJ2-2	NA	TRBV27	CASSLNTGELFF	TGTGCCAGCAGTCTGAACACCGGGGAGCTGTTTTTT
TRBD1	TRBJ1-1	NA	TRBV23-1	CASSQPKQGVAFF	TGCGCCAGCAGTCAGCCTAAACAGGGGGTGGCTTTCTTT
TRBD2	TRBJ2-5	NA	TRBV30	CAWSVRGSGDTSGGKMHETQYF	TGTGCCTGGAGTGTACGAGGTAGCGGAGATACTAGCGGGGGGAAAATGCACGAGACCCAGTACTTC